This T cell receptor beta chain was sequenced during a study of T cell responses to AZD1222 COVID-19 vaccine. Whole-study results and caveats: Repertoire collection took place solely once the T cell response had peaked.

With 4 bases removed from V and 0 bases from J, the gap between germline ends came to 13 bases. Germline V gives CDR1 LNHDA, CDR2 SQIVND (reference sequence). The CDR3 spans 15 residues. Second-dose intervals near 4 or 12 weeks were combined. The data were produced by immunoSEQ multiplex PCR, yet TCRdb's version contains in-frame clones alone and is incomplete. The sample contains about 34,000 clones, 70% to 80% of which appear only once. In its sample, this clone was seen once. Its cognate antigen is unknown. This TCR was sampled from an adult who received the AZD1222 COVID-19 vaccine. Source: peripheral blood, taken 28 days after the second AZD1222 dose. The chain employs TRBV19 and TRBJ2-7, with a tentative D call TRBD1 (5 bases). CDR3 residues: CASSSGRVHSYEQYF. The CDR3 coding sequence is TGTGCCAGTAGTAGCGGCAGGGTCCACTCCTACGAGCAGTACTTC.